This TCR beta chain was sequenced for a study of shared clonotypes between healthy human individuals. The donor population consisted of healthy HIV-negative adults with no recent acute infections or vaccinations. An assay was performed, and its level was deep. Every unsorted PBMC PCR replicate was loaded with about 290 ng DNA, about 30,000 T cell genomes. TCRdb keeps only in-frame clones here, not all; method: immunoSEQ multiplex PCR. The sample has about half a million clones, 81% seen once; the top ten hold 9.5% to 15%. Points from the study as a whole: Investigators collected only blood, and repertoires in tissues likely differ.

Notes on this clone: Antigen: not known. This sample also contains other DNA sequences that code for the same CDR3.

The CDR3 contains 13 residues. V shed 3 bases and J shed 5 bases, with 10 bases lying between them. From germline, CDR1 is KGHSH and CDR2 LQKENI. Sequencing used PBMCs. The receptor was derived from a woman aged 40-49 years in good health. Some clones in this sample may be carry-over from other donors' samples. The chain carries TRBV18 and TRBJ1-2, with TRBD1 as a possible D gene (6 bases). CDR3 nucleotides: TGTGCCAGCTCACCGCCGGACAGTTATGGCTACACCTTC. Protein product: CASSPPDSYGYTF.